This T cell receptor (beta chain) was profiled in a study of graft-versus-host responses after intestinal transplantation. With regard to this clone: Its matching antigen is unknown.

J lost 8 bases, V lost 0 bases, and 4 bases had no gene match. CDR3 size: 13 residues. The germline gives CDR1 SGDLS, CDR2 YYNGEE. The table came from immunoSEQ multiplex PCR; TCRdb's copy has only in-frame clones and leaves some out. The data hold tens of thousands of clones, with roughly 92% observed a single time. General study findings and limits: GvH clones were identified in recipient marrow, with some first appearing in ileum or blood.

The rearrangement links TRBV9 to TRBJ1-2; 7 bases align to TRBD1. This clonotype was sampled from a human patient who received an intestinal transplant, so some T cells may come from the graft donor. This sample comprised bone marrow, obtained around 730 days after intestinal transplantation. CDR3 nucleotide sequence: TGTGCCAGCAGCGTAGCGACAGGGTGGGGCTACACCTTC. It codes for CASSVATGWGYTF.